These 22 T cell receptor beta chains were sequenced from one sample in a study of response to subunit inactivated influenza vaccine. A single record per CDR3 protein comes from TCRdb applying MiXCR to the RT-PCR reads. The sample has about 500,000 distinct CDR3 sequences; more than 15% are singletons. Sequencing was performed on CD4+ T cells sorted from PBMCs, taken approximately 25 months after vaccination. These TCRs come from a man aged 45 to 75 who received an inactivated influenza vaccine.

The V gene is TRBV6-2 or TRBV6-3, the J gene TRBJ2-2; unclear D gene. CDR3 length equals 15 residues. V was clipped by 2 bases and J by 6 bases, with 13 bases between them. CDR1 is MNHEY and CDR2 is SVGEGT in the germline V gene. The CDR3 spells CASSYVDILAGELFF. CDR3 nucleotide sequence: TGTGCCAGCAGTTACGTTGATATCCTAGCCGGGGAGCTGTTTTTT.

This clonotype appeared many times. This chain links TRBV15 with TRBJ2-1, with D uncertain. Trimming cost V 1 base and J 1 base, with 2 bases left between them. CDR3 length: 13 amino acids. Germline assignment: CDR1 LNHNV and CDR2 YYDKDF (reference sequence). The CDR3 region has the DNA TGTGCCACCAGCAGAGGGTCCTACAATGAGCAGTTCTTC. This gives the protein CATSRGSYNEQFF. Complete variable domain (other parts from reference TRBV15 and TRBJ2-1): DAMVIQNPRYQVTQFGKPVTLSCSQTLNHNVMYWYQQKSSQAPKLLFHYYDKDFNNEADTPDNFQSRRPNTSFCFLDIRSPGLGDTAMYLCATSRGSYNEQFFGPGTRLTVL.

The chain recombines TRBV3-1 with TRBJ2-3; D call uncertain. Trimming left V 3 bases short and J 0 bases short, with 10 bases between. Germline V CDR1 and CDR2: LGHDT, YNNKEL (reference sequence). The CDR3 covers 15 residues. As DNA, the CDR3 is TGTGCCAGCAGCCATATGACGGATAGCACAGATACGCAGTATTTT. Amino acid sequence: CASSHMTDSTDTQYF.

The rearrangement joins TRBV20-1 to TRBJ1-5; no clear D. Trimming shortened V by 0 bases and J by 2 bases, and 11 bases separated the two germline ends. CDR3 length equals 15 residues. Germline V gene sequence: CDR1 DFQATT, CDR2 SNEGSKA (reference sequence). CDR3 DNA sequence: TGCAGTGCTAGAGATCAGTCAGGCGGCAATCAGCCCCAGCATTTT. This sequence encodes CSARDQSGGNQPQHF.

The chain employs TRBV5-1 and TRBJ1-1; 8 nucleotides agree with TRBD1. The CDR3 loop spans 15 amino acids. Germline loops: CDR1 SGHRS, CDR2 YFSETQ. With 3 bases clipped from V and 6 bases from J, the junction kept 10 bases outside the gene matches. The CDR3 nucleotides read TGCGCCAGCAGCTCCGGCGACAGGGGACGGGCTGAAGCTTTCTTT. Encoded protein: CASSSGDRGRAEAFF.

The chain carries TRBV12-3 or TRBV12-4 and TRBJ1-1; D may be TRBD1 (5 bases). V was clipped by 6 bases and J by 2 bases, with 16 bases between them. CDR3 length: 15 amino acids. The CDR3 loop reads CASSLIATANTEAFF. CDR3 DNA: TGTGCCAGCAGCTTAATCGCGACAGCCAACACTGAAGCTTTCTTT.

The rearrangement uses TRBV20-1 and TRBJ1-5; D call uncertain. The CDR3 consists of 16 residues. Trimming removed 6 bases from V and 7 bases from J, with 25 bases in between. Germline loops: CDR1 DFQATT, CDR2 SNEGSKA (reference sequence). The CDR3 DNA follows: TGCAGTGCGACTCGGGGTGGGGTCTTTTTTAACCAGCCCCAGCATTTT. It encodes CSATRGGVFFNQPQHF.

This clonotype was picked up many times. V usage is TRBV20-1 and J usage is TRBJ2-1; 11 bases are a match to TRBD2. The CDR3 consists of 14 residues. The V gene's germline CDR1 is DFQATT and CDR2 SNEGSKA (reference sequence). With 5 bases clipped from V and 7 bases from J, the junction kept 7 bases outside the gene matches. The CDR3 DNA is TGCAGTGCTCGGATAGCGGGGGGGCTAAATGAGCAGTTCTTC. This encodes CSARIAGGLNEQFF.

This clonotype has only a few counts. V gene TRBV10-3 combines with J gene TRBJ2-6; D is perhaps TRBD1 (6 bases). The CDR3 runs 17 residues. V was shortened by 3 bases and J by 2 bases, with 14 bases between the two germline ends. The germline CDR1 and CDR2 sequences are ENHRY and SYGVKD. The CDR3 protein is CAISDPLGGAGANVLTF. The CDR3 DNA reads as TGTGCCATCAGTGACCCGTTAGGGGGAGCTGGGGCCAACGTCCTGACTTTC.

The table lists this clonotype with a few counts. V is TRBV7-9 and J is TRBJ1-1; D is unresolved. Germline CDR1 and CDR2: SEHNR and FQNEAQ (reference sequence). This CDR3 spans 15 amino acids. V lost 1 base and J 0 bases, leaving 9 bases between the germline ends. The CDR3, as DNA: TGTGCCAGCAGCTTAGATCTGGGGATGAACACTGAAGCTTTCTTT. It codes for CASSLDLGMNTEAFF.

The table lists this clonotype with a few counts. The CDR3 coding sequence is TGTGCCAGCAGTGACTCGGGGGGCCGAAACACCATATATTTT. Protein product: CASSDSGGRNTIYF. The chain links TRBV25-1 to TRBJ1-3, with a possible D match to TRBD1 (6 bases). The V end was cut by 3 bases, the J end by 5 bases, with 11 bases between. The CDR3 covers 14 residues. Germline V gives CDR1 MGHDK, CDR2 SYGVNS. The full variable domain, completed using reference TRBV25-1 and TRBJ1-3, is EADIYQTPRYLVIGTGKKITLECSQTMGHDKMYWYQQDPGMELHLIHYSYGVNSTEKGDLSSESTVSRIRTEHFPLTLESARPSHTSQYLCASSDSGGRNTIYFGEGSWLTVV.

This clonotype was counted only a few times. This chain links TRBV20-1 with TRBJ2-7, with 8 bases fitting TRBD2. The V and J ends lost 3 bases and 3 bases, in that order; junction bases with no gene match: 7. Germline CDR1 is DFQATT and CDR2 is SNEGSKA (reference sequence). This CDR3 spans 14 amino acids. The CDR3 here is CSARPSGSDYEQYF. The CDR3 region has the DNA TGCAGTGCTAGGCCTAGCGGGTCCGACTACGAGCAGTACTTC.

The genes are TRBV20-1 and TRBJ1-2; perhaps TRBD1 as D (5 bases). Germline lookup yields CDR1 DFQATT and CDR2 SNEGSKA (reference sequence). The CDR3 totals 17 residues. V was pared by 0 bases and J by 2 bases, with 19 bases between. This chain's CDR3 is CSARDHRISSYNYGYTF. The CDR3 DNA follows: TGCAGTGCTAGAGACCACAGGATTTCCTCCTACAACTATGGCTACACCTTC.

This clonotype was observed a handful of times. The chain recombines TRBV6-5 with TRBJ2-3; perhaps TRBD1 as D (5 bases). Germline V gene lookup returns CDR1 MNHEY and CDR2 SVGAGI. The CDR3 consists of 14 residues. With 2 bases removed from V and 6 bases from J, the gap between germline ends came to 12 bases. Written as DNA, the CDR3 is TGTGCCAGCAGTTACGTCGCAGGGTTTGATACGCAGTATTTT. Protein sequence: CASSYVAGFDTQYF.

The chain joins TRBV20-1 to TRBJ1-4; D may be TRBD1 (5 bases). The CDR3 is made up of 14 amino acids. Germline lookup yields CDR1 DFQATT and CDR2 SNEGSKA (reference sequence). The ends were cut back, 6 bases at V and 5 bases at J, with 16 bases in the middle. The CDR3 spells CSARPGGGNEKLFF. CDR3 nucleotides: TGCAGTGCCAGACCGGGGGGAGGGAATGAAAAACTGTTTTTT.

The rearrangement links TRBV7-3 to TRBJ2-7, with 8 bases fitting TRBD2. Per the germline V gene, CDR1 is SGHTA and CDR2 is FQGTGA. The CDR3 is 14 amino acids. V lost 5 bases, J lost 5 bases, and 8 bases stayed unmatched. CDR3 DNA: TGTGCCAGCAGCCCCGGGGGGGGGATCGACGAGCAGTACTTC. This gives the protein CASSPGGGIDEQYF.

Worth noting for this clonotype: A junction end diverges from the germline sequence, so it may reflect a read error. This chain joins TRBV12-3 or TRBV12-4 and TRBJ2-3, with 7 bases lining up with TRBD1. There are 12 residues in the CDR3. The CDR3 DNA reads as TGTGTCAGCAGAAGACAGGGCGGTACGCAGTATTTT. Translating it yields CVSRRQGGTQYF.

In its sample, this clonotype was seen a few times. The chain links TRBV9 to TRBJ1-6; TRBD1 matches 7 bases. With V trimmed by 3 bases and J by 3 bases, 3 bases remained unmatched. The CDR3 extends over 15 amino acids. The V gene's germline CDR1 is SGDLS and CDR2 YYNGEE. CDR3 amino acids: CASSAPGGYNSPLHF. CDR3 nucleotides: TGTGCCAGCAGCGCCCCAGGGGGCTATAATTCACCCCTCCACTTT.

This clonotype has at least ten counts. This chain connects TRBV12-3 or TRBV12-4 to TRBJ1-1; D is uncertain. Trimming left V 4 bases short and J 8 bases short, with 14 bases between. This CDR3 has 13 residues. CDR3 in amino acids: CASSWVELAEAFF. The CDR3, as DNA: TGTGCCAGCAGTTGGGTCGAGTTGGCAGAAGCTTTCTTT.

The V gene is TRBV27, the J gene TRBJ2-7, with D perhaps matching TRBD1 (6 bases). CDR1 and CDR2 from the germline V gene are MNHEY and SMNVEV (reference sequence). V was cut by 5 bases and J by 7 bases, with 24 bases left in between. CDR3 length equals 16 residues. In DNA form, the CDR3 reads TGTGCCAGCAGTCCAAACGTCGACAGGTACGAGAGGGAGCAGTACTTC. This encodes CASSPNVDRYEREQYF.

This clonotype is categorized as medium-sized. The chain employs TRBV20-1 and TRBJ1-5; 8 bases are a match to TRBD1. In germline, CDR1 is DFQATT, CDR2 SNEGSKA (reference sequence). The CDR3 sequence is 15 residues long. The V and J ends lost 3 bases and 0 bases, in that order; junction bases with no gene match: 4. The chain's CDR3 is CSARGTGYSNQPQHF. CDR3 DNA: TGCAGTGCTAGGGGGACAGGATATAGCAATCAGCCCCAGCATTTT.

CDR3: CASSQVGVAQYF. As DNA, the CDR3 is TGTGCCAGCAGCCAAGTAGGCGTTGCCCAGTACTTC. This chain connects TRBV3-1 to TRBJ2-5; D uncertain. Trimming shortened V by 1 base and J by 9 bases, and 9 bases separated the two germline ends. The V gene's germline CDR1 is LGHDT and CDR2 YNNKEL (reference sequence). The CDR3 covers 12 residues.